This section outlines one T cell receptor (beta chain) sequence together with its context. The CDR3 spans 15 residues. CDR1 SGHRS and CDR2 YFSETQ come from the germline V gene. The V segment lost 4 bases and the J segment 1 base; nucleotides outside the gene matches: 7. The data were taken from a study of blood T cell repertoires in COVID-19. Whole-study context: Samples representing acute and convalescent COVID-19 were sourced from the United States, Italy and Spain. PBMCs, B-cell-depleted T cells, or T cells provided the cDNA or gDNA that made up the material.

Profiled with immunoSEQ multiplex PCR; TCRdb holds only in-frame clones, not every one. The table records approximately 220,000 clones, roughly 82% of them present only once. This receptor was obtained from a woman in her 70s with acute or convalescent COVID-19. Sequencing input: peripheral blood. This chain links TRBV5-1 with TRBJ1-1; 7 positions agree with TRBD1. The CDR3 DNA is TGCGCCAGCAGCCCCGGGACAGTCCGGAACACTGAAGCTTTCTTT. Its protein is CASSPGTVRNTEAFF.